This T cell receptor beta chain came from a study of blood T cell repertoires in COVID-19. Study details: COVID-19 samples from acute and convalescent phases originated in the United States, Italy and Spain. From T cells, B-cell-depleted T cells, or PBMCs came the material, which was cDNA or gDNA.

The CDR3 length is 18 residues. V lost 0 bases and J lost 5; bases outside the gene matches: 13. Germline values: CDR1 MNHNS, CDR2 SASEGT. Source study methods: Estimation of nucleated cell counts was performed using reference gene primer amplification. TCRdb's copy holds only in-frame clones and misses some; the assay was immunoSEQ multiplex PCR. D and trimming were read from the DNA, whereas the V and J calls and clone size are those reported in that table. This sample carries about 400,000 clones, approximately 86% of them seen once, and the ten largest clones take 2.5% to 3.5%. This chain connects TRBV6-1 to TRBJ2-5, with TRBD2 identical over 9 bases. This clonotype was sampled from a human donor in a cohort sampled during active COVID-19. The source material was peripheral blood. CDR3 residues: CASSEALPSGAGGETQYF. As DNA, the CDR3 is TGTGCCAGCAGTGAAGCGCTTCCTAGCGGGGCCGGGGGGGAGACCCAGTACTTC.